A selection of T cell receptor beta chains follows, all from one sample in a study of T-cell reconstitution after alpha-beta-depleted transplantation in children. One entry per CDR3 protein, called by TCRdb with MiXCR from the PCR reads. The profile shows some 340,000 distinct CDR3 sequences, 10% of them singletons. This sample comprised PBMCs from the stem cell graft donor, obtained from the stem cell graft. These receptors came from a human donor who donated a stem cell graft to a child with acute lymphoblastic leukemia. CDR3s include the opening cysteine and the closing phenylalanine or tryptophan. A D gene is named only where the DNA matches it firmly. Only part of the rows carry a size: once, few, many, or a class if the clone is expanded.

- | - | TRBJ1-4 | TRBV7-2 | TGTGCCAGCAGCTTAGAGGGATATAAAGAAAAACTGTTTTTT | CASSLEGYKEKLFF
few | - | TRBJ2-1 | TRBV6-1 | TGTGCCAGCAGTGAAGGAGGAGGCCATGAGCAGTTCTTC | CASSEGGGHEQFF
many | TRBD1 | TRBJ2-2 | TRBV7-9 | TGTGCCAGCAGCCCGACCGGGACAGGGCCCGGGGAGCTGTTTTTT | CASSPTGTGPGELFF
many | TRBD2 | TRBJ2-1 | TRBV20-1 | TGCAGTGCTCCACACCCCGGCGGGAGCTCCTACAATGAGCAGTTCTTC | CSAPHPGGSSYNEQFF
few | TRBD2 | TRBJ2-1 | TRBV28 | TGTGCCAGCAGTATCCTTCCTAGCGGGAGGGCCCCGACTTACTCCTACAATGAGCAGTTCTTC | CASSILPSGRAPTYSYNEQFF
- | TRBD1 | TRBJ1-1 | TRBV27 | TGTGCCAGCAGTCGAATCGACAGGGCCAGCACTGAAGCTTTCTTT | CASSRIDRASTEAFF
few | TRBD1 | TRBJ2-7 | TRBV7-2 | TGTGCCAGCAGCCCCTGGGACAGGGGGCCGTACGAGCAGTACTTC | CASSPWDRGPYEQYF
few | TRBD1 | TRBJ1-5 | TRBV19 | TGTGCCAGTAGTATTACAGGGGAAGAGGGCAATCAGCCCCAGCATTTT | CASSITGEEGNQPQHF
- | - | TRBJ1-3 | TRBV10-3 | TGTGCCATCAGTGAGACAGAGAGCTCTGGAAACACCATATATTTT | CAISETESSGNTIYF
few | TRBD2 | TRBJ2-3 | TRBV7-2 | TGTGCCAGCAGCCCATTGACTAGCGGGAGTGCAGATACGCAGTATTTT | CASSPLTSGSADTQYF
many | - | TRBJ1-1 | TRBV20-1 | TGCAGTGCTAGAGATTATAAGAAGGGAGCCACTGAAGCTTTCTTT | CSARDYKKGATEAFF
few | TRBD2 | TRBJ2-4 | TRBV3-1 | TGTGCCAGCAGACAAGCGGGGCAGCCTAACACCAAAAACATTCAGTACTTC | CASRQAGQPNTKNIQYF
few | TRBD1 | TRBJ2-2 | TRBV7-2 | TGTGCCAGCAGCCGATACGACAGGGGGAGTGCCGGGGAGCTGTTTTTT | CASSRYDRGSAGELFF
- | - | TRBJ2-7 | TRBV20-1 | TGCAGTGCTAGTACCAGCGGAAGGATGAATGAGCAGTACTTC | CSASTSGRMNEQYF
- | - | TRBJ2-1 | TRBV20-1 | TGCAGTGCTAGAACGCTTAGCTCCTACAATGAGCAGTTCTTC | CSARTLSSYNEQFF
few | TRBD1 | TRBJ2-1 | TRBV5-1 | TGCGCCAGCAGCAACCGGGACAGGGGATTAGTTAACCCCAATTACGAGCAGTTCTTC | CASSNRDRGLVNPNYEQFF
many | - | TRBJ2-5 | TRBV28 | TGTGCCAGCAGGCCAGCAATACAAGAGACCCAGTACTTC | CASRPAIQETQYF
few | - | TRBJ2-1 | TRBV11-2 | TGTGCCAGCAGCTTAGAACTGACAGGCTACAATGAGCAGTTCTTC | CASSLELTGYNEQFF
- | - | TRBJ2-2 | TRBV18 | TGTGCCAGCTCGCCGCGAGGGAGTAACGGGGAGCTGTTTTTT | CASSPRGSNGELFF
- | - | TRBJ2-1 | TRBV20-1 | TGCAGTGCTAGAGATCAGGGGAGGGGTTGGCGTGAGCAGTTCTTC | CSARDQGRGWREQFF
- | TRBD1 | TRBJ2-3 | TRBV27 | TGTGCCGGCAGCCCACCGGCCACAGACAGGGGGGTTACAGATACGCAGTATTTT | CAGSPPATDRGVTDTQYF
few | - | TRBJ2-7 | TRBV7-9 | TGTGCCAGCAGCTCCACCTCTAACTACGAGCAGTACTTC | CASSSTSNYEQYF
many | - | TRBJ2-1 | TRBV5-1 | TGCGCCAGCAGCTTTGATAGATACAATGAGCAGTTCTTC | CASSFDRYNEQFF
few | - | TRBJ2-1 | TRBV5-1 | TGCGCCAGCAGCTACGCGGGGCCGGAGCAGTTCTTC | CASSYAGPEQFF
- | TRBD1 | TRBJ2-1 | TRBV5-1 | TGCGCCAGCAGCTTGGGTCACAGGGGGCAAAATGAGCAGTTCTTC | CASSLGHRGQNEQFF
many | TRBD1 | TRBJ2-3 | TRBV27 | TGTGCCAGCAGTTTCGGAACAGGGGAGGATACGCAGTATTTT | CASSFGTGEDTQYF
few | - | TRBJ2-3 | TRBV4-2 | TGTGCCAGCAGCCAAGATGGCGGAGGGGAAAATACGCAGTATTTT | CASSQDGGGENTQYF
few | TRBD2 | TRBJ2-1 | TRBV4-1 | TGCGCCAGCAGCCAAGAACCTAGCGGGAGCATTGACAATGAGCAGTTCTTC | CASSQEPSGSIDNEQFF
many | - | TRBJ1-2 | TRBV28 | TGTGCCAGCAGTTTCGCGGGGCGGGTATATGGCTACACCTTC | CASSFAGRVYGYTF
few | - | TRBJ2-7 | TRBV20-1 | TGCAGTGCTAGGGAACGGAACTACTACGAGCAGTACTTC | CSARERNYYEQYF
few | - | TRBJ2-3 | TRBV11-2 | TGTGCCAGCAGCCCACCCCCCGGGGCGCCTAGCACAGATACGCAGTATTTT | CASSPPPGAPSTDTQYF
- | - | TRBJ1-2 | TRBV7-9 | TGTGCCAGCAGCTTAGTAGTAGGGTTTTGGTATGGCTACACCTTC | CASSLVVGFWYGYTF
many | - | TRBJ1-5 | TRBV5-1 | TGCGCCAGCAGCTTGGGAGGAGATCAGCCCCAGCATTTT | CASSLGGDQPQHF
- | TRBD2 | TRBJ2-3 | TRBV20-1 | TGCAGTGCTAACGGGGTTGCTAGCGGGAGCGATACGCAGTATTTT | CSANGVASGSDTQYF
- | - | TRBJ1-5 | TRBV6-2/TRBV6-3 | TGTGCCAGCAGTGCTGCGCTGGGGCCAATGGGGCCCCAGCATTTT | CASSAALGPMGPQHF
few | - | TRBJ1-1 | TRBV12-3/TRBV12-4 | TGTGCCAGCAGTTTAGGGGAGGGTGGTGAAGCTTTCTTT | CASSLGEGGEAFF
- | - | TRBJ2-1 | TRBV14 | TGTGCCAGCAGCCAAGACCCGTGGGAGCATGAGCAGTTCTTC | CASSQDPWEHEQFF
few | TRBD2 | TRBJ2-5 | TRBV7-9 | TGTGCCAGCAGCTTAGAAAGACTAGCGGGAGAGACCCAGTACTTC | CASSLERLAGETQYF
- | TRBD2 | TRBJ2-7 | TRBV15 | TGTGCCACCAGCGGACGAGGGCTAGCGGCCTACGAGCAGTACTTC | CATSGRGLAAYEQYF
few | TRBD1 | TRBJ1-1 | TRBV20-1 | TGCAGTGCTAGAGATACAAAGACAGGGGACACTGAAGCTTTCTTT | CSARDTKTGDTEAFF
- | - | TRBJ2-2 | TRBV15 | TGTGCCACCAGCATACCCGTAGTAGAACACGGAACCGGGGAGCTGTTTTTT | CATSIPVVEHGTGELFF
- | TRBD1 | TRBJ2-1 | TRBV4-3 | TGCGCCAGCAGCCAGGGCACAGGGGTGGGGATCTACAATGAGCAGTTCTTC | CASSQGTGVGIYNEQFF
few | - | TRBJ1-2 | TRBV20-1 | TGCAGTGCTAGAGGACCCACAGACCCCTTAAGATCGAAGTATGGCTACACCTTC | CSARGPTDPLRSKYGYTF
- | - | TRBJ2-7 | TRBV6-5 | TGTGCCAGCAGCTCCCAGGGAGGCCCACAGTACTTC | CASSSQGGPQYF
- | TRBD1 | TRBJ2-1 | TRBV12-3/TRBV12-4 | TGTGCCAGTCTTCAAGTCACAGGGGGTCATGAGCAGTTCTTC | CASLQVTGGHEQFF
- | - | TRBJ1-5 | TRBV28 | TGTGCCAGCAGTTTAGGGACGGCTTCTCAGCCCCAGCATTTT | CASSLGTASQPQHF
- | - | TRBJ2-1 | TRBV20-1 | TGCTGTGCTAGAGATCTCAGAGGGGGGGGTTACTACAATGAGCAGTTCTTC | CCARDLRGGGYYNEQFF
- | - | TRBJ1-4 | TRBV2 | TGTGCCAGCAGTGAGGCGAATGAAAAACTGTTTTTT | CASSEANEKLFF
- | - | TRBJ1-5 | TRBV5-1 | TGCGCCAGCAGCGCTGGAGCGGGCCCCAATCAGCCCCAGCATTTT | CASSAGAGPNQPQHF
few | - | TRBJ2-3 | TRBV29-1 | TGCAGCGTTGATTCCCTCACTAGTCCCAGCACAGATACGCAGTATTTT | CSVDSLTSPSTDTQYF
many | TRBD2 | TRBJ2-1 | TRBV28 | TGTGCCAGCAGTTTCGGACTAGCGGCCGTGTTGGAGCAGTTCTTC | CASSFGLAAVLEQFF
- | - | TRBJ2-2 | TRBV7-9 | TGTGCCAGCAGTTTTACAGGGATTAACACCGGGGAGCTGTTTTTT | CASSFTGINTGELFF
few | - | TRBJ1-6 | TRBV13 | TGTGCCAGCAGCTCCGCAGCCGGGAGCTCCTATAATTCACCCCTCCACTTT | CASSSAAGSSYNSPLHF
few | - | TRBJ2-6 | TRBV7-9 | TGTGCCAGCAGCCCCACCTCTGGGGCCAACGTCCTGACTTTC | CASSPTSGANVLTF